This T cell receptor (beta chain) was found in a study of regulatory T cells. Study results and limitations: In CD3G-deficient patients, conventional CD4+ T cells were enriched for hydrophobic CDR3 residues at positions 6 and 7. Skewed V and J usage and few unique V-J pairs marked patient repertoires, most in Tregs.

On this clone itself: Its specificity is not known.

A couple of CD3G-deficient patients had more severe autoimmunity; all had some. Patients, 2 to 39 years old, had expanded memory T-cell proportions. Sorting split CD4+ cells into CD25-high CD127-low Tregs and CD25-low CD127-high conventional T cells. The length of the CDR3 is 15 residues. The V gene's germline CDR1 is SGHRS and CDR2 YFSETQ. The ends lost 5 bases at V and 1 base at J; junction bases unmatched: 8. Amplification used 52 TRBV primers and 13 TRBJ primers. Some clones are missing from TCRdb's copy, which holds only in-frame ones; the method was immunoSEQ multiplex PCR. Of about 35,000 clones listed, around 91% are singletons.

The V and J genes are TRBV5-1 and TRBJ2-5, with TRBD1 identical over 7 bases. The sequencing sample was made of conventional CD4+ T cells sorted from blood. The sequence came from a person between 18 and 35 years old with CD3G deficiency. The CDR3 region is CASSPTGALQETQYF. Written as DNA, the CDR3 is TGCGCCAGCAGTCCCACAGGGGCCCTCCAAGAGACCCAGTACTTC.